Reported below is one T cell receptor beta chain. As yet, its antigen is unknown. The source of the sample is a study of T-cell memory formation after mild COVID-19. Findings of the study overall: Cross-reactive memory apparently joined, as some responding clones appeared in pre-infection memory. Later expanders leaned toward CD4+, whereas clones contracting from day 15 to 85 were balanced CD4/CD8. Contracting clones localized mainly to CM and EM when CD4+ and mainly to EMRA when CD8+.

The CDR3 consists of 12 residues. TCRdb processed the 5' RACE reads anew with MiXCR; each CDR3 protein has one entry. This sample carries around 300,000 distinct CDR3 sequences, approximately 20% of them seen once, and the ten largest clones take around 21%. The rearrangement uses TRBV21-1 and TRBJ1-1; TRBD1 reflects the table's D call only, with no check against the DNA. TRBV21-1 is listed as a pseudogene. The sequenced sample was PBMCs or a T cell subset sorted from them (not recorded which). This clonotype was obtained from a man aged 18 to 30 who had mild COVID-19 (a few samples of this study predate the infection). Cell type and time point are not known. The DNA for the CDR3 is TGTGCCAGCAGCCCGGGGTGCGCTGAAGCTTTCTTT. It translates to CASSPGCAEAFF.